This T cell receptor beta chain was found in a study of T cells in Graves' hyperthyroidism and ophthalmopathy. Regions amplified from RNA transcripts were the TCR beta CDR3 regions. First-round RT-PCR targeting the TCR CDR3 was performed with the HTBI primer set. TCRdb redid the calling of the multiplex PCR reads with MiXCR, one entry per CDR3 protein. This sample has some 560,000 distinct CDR3 sequences, with approximately 14% found just once. The CDR3 is 14 amino acids. Germline loops: CDR1 LGHDT, CDR2 YNNKEL (reference sequence). This clonotype was detected only a few times. A read error may produce the germline difference seen at one junction end.

The sample taken for sequencing was blood. This chain uses TRBV3-1 with TRBJ1-6, with D unclear. The TCR sequence derives from a woman aged 25 to 39 with Graves' hyperthyroidism. The CDR3 DNA reads as TGTGCCAGCAGCCCACACGGTTCTAATTCACCCCTCCGCTTT. Its translation: CASSPHGSNSPLRF.